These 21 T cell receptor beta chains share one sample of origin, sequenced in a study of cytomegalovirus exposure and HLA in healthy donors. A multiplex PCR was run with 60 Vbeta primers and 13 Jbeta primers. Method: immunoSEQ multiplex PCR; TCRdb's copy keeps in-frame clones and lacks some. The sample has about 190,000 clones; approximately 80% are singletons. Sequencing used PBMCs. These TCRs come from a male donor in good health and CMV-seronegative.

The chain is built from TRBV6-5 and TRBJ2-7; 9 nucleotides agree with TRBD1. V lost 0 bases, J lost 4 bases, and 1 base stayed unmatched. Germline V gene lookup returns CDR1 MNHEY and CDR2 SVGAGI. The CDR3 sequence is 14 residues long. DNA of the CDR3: TGTGCCAGCAGTTACTCGGGGACAGGGTACGAGCAGTACTTC. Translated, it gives CASSYSGTGYEQYF.

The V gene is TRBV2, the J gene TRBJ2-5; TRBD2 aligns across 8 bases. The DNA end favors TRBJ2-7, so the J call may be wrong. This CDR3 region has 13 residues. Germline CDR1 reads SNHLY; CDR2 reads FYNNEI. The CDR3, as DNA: TGTGCCTCCAAGGGACTAGAATCGTACGAGCAGTACTTC. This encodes CASKGLESYEQYF.

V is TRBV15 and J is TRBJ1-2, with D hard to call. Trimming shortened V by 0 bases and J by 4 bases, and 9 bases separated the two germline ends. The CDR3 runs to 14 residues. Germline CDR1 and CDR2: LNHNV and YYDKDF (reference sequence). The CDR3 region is CATSRDLLAYGYTF. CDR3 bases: TGTGCCACCAGCAGAGATCTTTTAGCCTATGGCTACACCTTC.

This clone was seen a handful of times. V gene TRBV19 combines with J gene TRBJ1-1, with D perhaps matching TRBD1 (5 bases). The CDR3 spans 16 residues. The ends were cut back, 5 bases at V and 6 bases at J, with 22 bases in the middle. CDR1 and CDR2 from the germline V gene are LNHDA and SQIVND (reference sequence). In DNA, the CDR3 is TGTGCCAGTAGTTCAACGGTGGGAGGGAAAGGGGCTGAAGCTTTCTTT. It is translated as CASSSTVGGKGAEAFF.

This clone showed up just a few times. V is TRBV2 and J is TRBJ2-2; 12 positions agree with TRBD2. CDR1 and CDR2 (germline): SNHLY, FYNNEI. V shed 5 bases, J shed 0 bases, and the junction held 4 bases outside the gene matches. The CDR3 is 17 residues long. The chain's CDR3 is CASSWTSGAPNTGELFF. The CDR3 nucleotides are TGTGCCAGCAGTTGGACTAGCGGGGCCCCGAACACCGGGGAGCTGTTTTTT.

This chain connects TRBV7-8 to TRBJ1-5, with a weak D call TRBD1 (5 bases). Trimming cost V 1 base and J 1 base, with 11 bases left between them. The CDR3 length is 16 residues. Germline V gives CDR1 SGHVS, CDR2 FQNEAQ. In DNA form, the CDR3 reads TGTGCCAGCAGCTTAGAGGGGATGAGAAGCAATCAGCCCCAGCATTTT. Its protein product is CASSLEGMRSNQPQHF.

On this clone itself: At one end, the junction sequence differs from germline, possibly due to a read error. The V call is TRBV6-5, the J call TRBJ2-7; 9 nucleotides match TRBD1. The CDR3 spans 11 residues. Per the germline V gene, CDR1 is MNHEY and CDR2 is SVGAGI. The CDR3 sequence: CASSPGQGLDF. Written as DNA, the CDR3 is TGTGCCAGCAGTCCGGGACAGGGCCTCGACTTC.

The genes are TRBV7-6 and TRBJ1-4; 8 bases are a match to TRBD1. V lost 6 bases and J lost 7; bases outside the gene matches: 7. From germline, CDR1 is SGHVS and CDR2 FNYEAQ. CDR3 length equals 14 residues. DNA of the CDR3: TGTGCCAGCAGTTATGGACAGGGAGGTGAAAAACTGTTTTTT. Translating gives CASSYGQGGEKLFF.

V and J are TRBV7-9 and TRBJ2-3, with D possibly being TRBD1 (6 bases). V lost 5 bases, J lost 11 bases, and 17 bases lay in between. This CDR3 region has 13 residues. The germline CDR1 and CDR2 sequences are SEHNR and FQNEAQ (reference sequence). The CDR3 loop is CASSLPDSNLQYF. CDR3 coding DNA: TGTGCCAGCAGCCTCCCGGACAGTAATTTGCAGTATTTT.

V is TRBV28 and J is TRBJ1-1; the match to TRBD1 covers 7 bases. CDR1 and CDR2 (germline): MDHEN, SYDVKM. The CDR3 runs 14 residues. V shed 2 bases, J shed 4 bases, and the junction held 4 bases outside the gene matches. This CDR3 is CASSLRGLGTEAFF. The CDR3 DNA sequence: TGTGCCAGCAGTTTAAGGGGGCTCGGCACTGAAGCTTTCTTT.

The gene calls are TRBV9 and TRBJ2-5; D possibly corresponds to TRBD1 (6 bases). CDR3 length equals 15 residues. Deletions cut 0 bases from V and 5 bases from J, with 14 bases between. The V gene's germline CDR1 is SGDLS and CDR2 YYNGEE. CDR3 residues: CASSVGAGERETQYF. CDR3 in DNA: TGTGCCAGCAGCGTAGGGGCAGGGGAGAGGGAGACCCAGTACTTC.

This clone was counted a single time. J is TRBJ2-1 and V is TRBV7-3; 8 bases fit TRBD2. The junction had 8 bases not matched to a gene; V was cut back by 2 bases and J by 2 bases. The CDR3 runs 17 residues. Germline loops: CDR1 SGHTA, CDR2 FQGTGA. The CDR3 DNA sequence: TGTGCCAGCAGCTTAGGGCCCGGGGGGGCCGCCTACAATGAGCAGTTCTTC. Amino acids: CASSLGPGGAAYNEQFF.

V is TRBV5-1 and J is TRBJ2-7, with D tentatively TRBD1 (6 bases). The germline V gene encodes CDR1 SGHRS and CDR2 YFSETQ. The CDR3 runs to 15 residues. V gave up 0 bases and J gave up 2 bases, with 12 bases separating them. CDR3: CASSLGTALTYEQYF. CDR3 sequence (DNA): TGCGCCAGCAGCTTGGGGACAGCCCTTACCTACGAGCAGTACTTC.

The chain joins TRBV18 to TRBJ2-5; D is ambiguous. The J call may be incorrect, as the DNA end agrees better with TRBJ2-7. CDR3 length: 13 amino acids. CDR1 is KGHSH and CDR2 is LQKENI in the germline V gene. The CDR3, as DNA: TGTGCCAGCTCACCCGAGGCGGCCTACGAGCAGTACTTC. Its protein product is CASSPEAAYEQYF.

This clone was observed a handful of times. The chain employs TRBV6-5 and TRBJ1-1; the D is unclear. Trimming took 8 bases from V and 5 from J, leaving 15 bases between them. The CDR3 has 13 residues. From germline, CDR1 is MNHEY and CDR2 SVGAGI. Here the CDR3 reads CASHVRSGTEAFF. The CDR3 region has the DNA TGTGCCAGCCATGTGAGGTCGGGGACTGAAGCTTTCTTT.

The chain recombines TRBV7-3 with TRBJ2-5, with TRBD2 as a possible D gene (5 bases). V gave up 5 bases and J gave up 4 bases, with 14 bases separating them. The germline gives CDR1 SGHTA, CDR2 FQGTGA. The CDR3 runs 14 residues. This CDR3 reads CASSQSGRGETQYF. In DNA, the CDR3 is TGTGCCAGCAGCCAATCGGGCCGGGGAGAGACCCAGTACTTC.

The CDR3 DNA sequence: TGTGCCAGCAGCGCGGGACTAGCTCAAGAGCAGTACTTC. Amino acids: CASSAGLAQEQYF. The chain has TRBV7-2 and TRBJ2-7, with 9 bases that match TRBD2. CDR1 and CDR2 (germline): SGHTA, FQGNSA. The CDR3 contains 13 residues. J lost 7 bases, V lost 5 bases, and 6 bases had no gene match.

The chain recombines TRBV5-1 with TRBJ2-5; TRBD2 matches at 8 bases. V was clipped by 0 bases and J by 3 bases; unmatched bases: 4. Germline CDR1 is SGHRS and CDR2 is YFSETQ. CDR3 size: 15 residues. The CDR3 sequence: CASSLVAGGKETQYF. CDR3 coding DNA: TGCGCCAGCAGCTTGGTGGCGGGGGGAAAAGAGACCCAGTACTTC. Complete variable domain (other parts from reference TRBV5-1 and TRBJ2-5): KAGVTQTPRYLIKTRGQQVTLSCSPISGHRSVSWYQQTPGQGLQFLFEYFSETQRNKGNFPGRFSGRQFSNSRSEMNVSTLELGDSALYLCASSLVAGGKETQYFGPGTRLLVL.

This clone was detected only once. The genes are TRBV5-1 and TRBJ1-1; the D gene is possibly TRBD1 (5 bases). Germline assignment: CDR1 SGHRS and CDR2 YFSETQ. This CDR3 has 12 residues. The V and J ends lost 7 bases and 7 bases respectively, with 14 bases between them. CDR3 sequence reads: CASPKGGDEAFF. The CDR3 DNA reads TGCGCCAGCCCAAAGGGAGGGGATGAAGCTTTCTTT.

CDR3 in DNA: TGCGCCAGCAGTTCGGGACTAGCGGGCGTGCAAGAGACCCAGTACTTC. This gives the protein CASSSGLAGVQETQYF. V is TRBV5-1 and J is TRBJ2-5; TRBD2 aligns across 12 bases. Germline loops: CDR1 SGHRS, CDR2 YFSETQ. The CDR3 has 16 amino acids. J lost 2 bases, V lost 5 bases, and 7 bases had no gene match.

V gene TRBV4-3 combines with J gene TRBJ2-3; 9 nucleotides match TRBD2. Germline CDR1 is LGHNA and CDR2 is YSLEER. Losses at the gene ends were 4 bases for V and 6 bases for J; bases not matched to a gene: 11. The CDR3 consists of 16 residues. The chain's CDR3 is CASSPSGRGGRDTQYF. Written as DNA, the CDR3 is TGCGCCAGCAGCCCCTCGGGGCGGGGGGGCCGGGATACGCAGTATTTT.